These 19 T cell receptor beta chains share one sample of origin, sequenced in a study of cytomegalovirus exposure and HLA in healthy donors. In the PCR, 60 Vbeta and 13 Jbeta primers were used. The protocol was immunoSEQ multiplex PCR, while the TCRdb copy is restricted to in-frame clones and leaves out a portion. The sample has more than 95,000 clones; roughly 75% are singletons. Input material: PBMCs. All receptors come from a woman in her 40s in good health and CMV-seronegative.

CDR3 amino acids: CASRTDYSSTDTQYF. CDR3 coding DNA: TGTGCCAGCAGGACCGACTACTCTAGCACAGATACGCAGTATTTT. The rearrangement links TRBV6-1 to TRBJ2-3; maybe TRBD2 (5 bases). Germline V gives CDR1 MNHNS, CDR2 SASEGT. The CDR3 has 15 amino acids. Deletions cut 6 bases from V and 0 bases from J, with 13 bases between.

This clone was seen once. The chain links TRBV13 to TRBJ2-3, with TRBD2 identical over 7 bases. CDR3 size: 17 residues. Germline loops: CDR1 PRHDT, CDR2 FYEKMQ (reference sequence). The junction had 8 bases not matched to a gene; V was cut back by 0 bases and J by 2 bases. The CDR3 sequence: CASSLGGLAGDTDTQYF. The CDR3 DNA follows: TGTGCCAGCAGCTTAGGAGGGTTGGCGGGAGACACAGATACGCAGTATTTT. Drawing the rest from reference TRBV13 and TRBJ2-3, the complete variable domain is AAGVIQSPRHLIKEKRETATLKCYPIPRHDTVYWYQQGPGQDPQFLISFYEKMQSDKGSIPDRFSAQQFSDYHSELNMSSLELGDSALYFCASSLGGLAGDTDTQYFGPGTRLTVL.

This clone has more than one count but fewer than ten. The chain couples TRBV6-6 to TRBJ2-7; the match to TRBD1 covers 8 bases. V shed 0 bases, J shed 2 bases, and the junction held 0 bases outside the gene matches. The CDR3 is 14 amino acids. The germline gives CDR1 MNHNY, CDR2 SVGAGI (reference sequence). CDR3 region: CASSYSDRAYEQYF. The CDR3 bases are TGTGCCAGCAGTTACTCGGACAGGGCCTACGAGCAGTACTTC.

V usage is TRBV9 and J usage is TRBJ1-4, with 11 nucleotides matching TRBD1. CDR3 length equals 18 residues. The V segment lost 3 bases and the J segment 6 bases; nucleotides outside the gene matches: 13. Germline lookup yields CDR1 SGDLS and CDR2 YYNGEE. DNA of the CDR3: TGTGCCAGCAGCGCCGGAGATCGGGACAGGGGGAGGTATGAAAAACTGTTTTTT. It is translated as CASSAGDRDRGRYEKLFF.

The chain joins TRBV6-1 to TRBJ2-3, with TRBD1 matching 10 bases. V was pared by 6 bases and J by 4 bases, with 7 bases of the junction left unmatched. The germline CDR1 and CDR2 sequences are MNHNS and SASEGT. This CDR3 region has 15 residues. CDR3: CASRRDRGIADTQYF. The CDR3 coding sequence is TGTGCCAGCAGGAGGGACAGGGGCATCGCAGATACGCAGTATTTT.

The chain links TRBV6-5 to TRBJ2-7; D gene unclear. Trimming pared 5 bases from V and 3 bases from J, leaving 17 bases between. The CDR3 is 15 residues long. Germline CDR1 and CDR2: MNHEY and SVGAGI. The DNA for the CDR3 is TGTGCCAGCAGTGTTTCTACAGCTGCCGACTACGAGCAGTACTTC. Protein product: CASSVSTAADYEQYF.

J is TRBJ2-1 and V is TRBV28; 7 positions agree with TRBD2. This CDR3 is 15 amino acids long. J gave up 6 bases and V 4 bases, and 9 bases lay outside the gene matches. Germline V gene sequence: CDR1 MDHEN, CDR2 SYDVKM. The CDR3 loop reads CASSSSEGLFNEQFF. CDR3 nucleotides: TGTGCCAGCAGTTCCAGTGAGGGACTATTCAATGAGCAGTTCTTC.

This clone was detected once. V gene TRBV7-3 combines with J gene TRBJ2-3, with 13 bases identical to TRBD2. The CDR3 covers 16 residues. Germline CDR1 and CDR2: SGHTA and FQGTGA. Trimming took 5 bases from V and 3 from J; bases not matched to a gene: 5. The CDR3 loop is CASSPGTSGMTDTQYF. CDR3 in DNA: TGTGCCAGCAGCCCTGGGACTAGCGGGATGACAGATACGCAGTATTTT. The variable domain in full, completed from reference TRBV7-3 and TRBJ2-3, reads GAGVSQTPSNKVTEKGKYVELRCDPISGHTALYWYRQSLGQGPEFLIYFQGTGAADDSGLPNDRFFAVRPEGSVSTLKIQRTERGDSAVYLCASSPGTSGMTDTQYFGPGTRLTVL.

The CDR3 bases are TGTGCCAGCAGTTTCCGGGACAGCTATTCCACAGATACGCAGTATTTT. The encoded protein is CASSFRDSYSTDTQYF. The gene calls are TRBV28 and TRBJ2-3, with 7 bases matching TRBD1. CDR1 and CDR2 from the germline V gene are MDHEN and SYDVKM. J lost 2 bases, V lost 3 bases, and 8 bases had no gene match. This CDR3 has 16 residues.

The J gene is TRBJ2-7, the V gene TRBV28; 7 bases match TRBD2. The CDR3 is 14 amino acids. Germline CDR1 is MDHEN and CDR2 is SYDVKM. The ends lost 5 bases at V and 4 bases at J; junction bases unmatched: 8. DNA for the CDR3: TGTGCCAGCAGTAAGTGGGACTACCTTTACGAGCAGTACTTC. It encodes CASSKWDYLYEQYF.

J is TRBJ1-6 and V is TRBV6-5, with D possibly being TRBD1 (6 bases). The CDR3 is 15 residues long. Trimming took off 8 bases at V and 0 bases at J, with 11 bases between the two ends. Looked up from germline, CDR1 is MNHEY and CDR2 is SVGAGI. The CDR3, as DNA: TGTGCCAGCCGGGACACCAGCTCCTATAATTCACCCCTCCACTTT. Protein product: CASRDTSSYNSPLHF.

The gene calls are TRBV28 and TRBJ2-5; 7 nucleotides match TRBD2. In germline, CDR1 is MDHEN, CDR2 SYDVKM. V lost 2 bases to trimming and J lost 5 bases; unmatched junction nucleotides: 20. The CDR3 spans 19 residues. Here the CDR3 reads CASSLGQVVYLRERETQYF. CDR3 bases: TGTGCCAGCAGTTTAGGGCAGGTGGTTTATCTGCGGGAGCGGGAGACCCAGTACTTC. The full variable domain, its missing parts supplied by reference TRBV28 and TRBJ2-5, is DVKVTQSSRYLVKRTGEKVFLECVQDMDHENMFWYRQDPGLGLRLIYFSYDVKMKEKGDIPEGYSVSREKKERFSLILESASTNQTSMYLCASSLGQVVYLRERETQYFGPGTRLLVL.

The DNA for the CDR3 is TGTGCCAGCAGCCCATGGGGGACAGGGAGTAATGAGCAGTTCTTC. Its translation: CASSPWGTGSNEQFF. This rearrangement joins TRBV7-2 to TRBJ2-1; 9 nucleotides agree with TRBD1. Germline-derived CDR1 and CDR2 are SGHTA and FQGNSA. CDR3 length: 15 residues. With V trimmed by 5 bases and J by 7 bases, 9 bases remained unmatched.

The chain employs TRBV11-3 and TRBJ2-5; TRBD2 might be the D (6 bases). Judging by the DNA end, TRBJ2-7 fits better; the J call may be wrong. The germline CDR1 and CDR2 sequences are SGHNT and YENEEA. This CDR3 is 13 amino acids long. CDR3 sequence reads: CASSFQGGYEQYF. DNA of the CDR3: TGTGCCAGCAGCTTCCAGGGAGGCTACGAGCAGTACTTC.

This chain uses TRBV7-6 with TRBJ2-5; 8 nucleotides match TRBD1. Looked up from germline, CDR1 is SGHVS and CDR2 is FNYEAQ. With V trimmed by 4 bases and J by 5 bases, 9 bases remained unmatched. This CDR3 region has 15 residues. In DNA form, the CDR3 reads TGTGCCAGCAGCTCCCACCCGGACAGGGCGGAGACCCAGTACTTC. Protein: CASSSHPDRAETQYF.

This chain uses TRBV2 with TRBJ1-2; possibly TRBD1 for D (6 bases). V was shortened by 8 bases and J by 3 bases, with 13 bases between the two germline ends. CDR1 SNHLY and CDR2 FYNNEI come from the germline V gene. There are 13 residues in the CDR3. The CDR3: CASLRGLDYGYTF. CDR3 sequence (DNA): TGTGCCAGCCTCAGGGGTTTGGACTATGGCTACACCTTC.

The J gene is TRBJ1-1, the V gene TRBV6-1, with D uncertain. The CDR3 is 15 residues long. Germline V gene sequence: CDR1 MNHNS, CDR2 SASEGT. Trimming took off 7 bases at V and 0 bases at J, with 15 bases between the two ends. CDR3 loop: CASIGVGSLNTEAFF. In DNA, the CDR3 is TGTGCCAGCATCGGGGTCGGATCTCTGAACACTGAAGCTTTCTTT.

This chain links TRBV29-1 with TRBJ2-3, with TRBD1 identical over 10 bases. The CDR3 totals 16 residues. The V gene's germline CDR1 is SQVTM and CDR2 ANQGSEA. Losses at the gene ends were 4 bases for V and 4 bases for J; bases not matched to a gene: 11. The DNA of the CDR3 is TGCAGCGTTGTCCGCCGAGGGACAGGGGTCGCAGATACGCAGTATTTT. It codes for CSVVRRGTGVADTQYF.

V gene TRBV5-1 combines with J gene TRBJ2-1; D might be TRBD2 (6 bases). Trimming left V 7 bases short and J 0 bases short, with 14 bases between. The CDR3 length is 15 residues. Germline CDR1 reads SGHRS; CDR2 reads YFSETQ. The CDR3 spells CASGRTGSSYNEQFF. CDR3 coding DNA: TGCGCCAGCGGGAGGACGGGTAGCTCCTACAATGAGCAGTTCTTC.